This T cell receptor beta chain stems from a study of human T cells and chemical hapten exposure. This sample's time point: patch test 3, about 24 weeks after DPC sensitization. Treatment: therapeutic diphenylcyclopropenone sensitization with weekly scalp DPC. TCRdb redid the calling of the RACE reads with MiXCR, one entry per CDR3 protein. The table records some 79,000 distinct CDR3 sequences, 9.5% to 14% of them present only once. This clonotype was seen repeatedly, ten times or more. The material sequenced was whole blood, taken in connection with sensitization to the hapten diphenylcyclopropenone (DPC). The source of this sequence is a woman aged 45-65 years with alopecia areata. Some clones in this sample may be carry-over from other donors' samples.

The CDR3 nucleotides are TGCGCCAGCAGCTCCGGACTAGCGGGAGTAAACGAGCAGTACTTC. This encodes CASSSGLAGVNEQYF. This chain uses TRBV5-1 with TRBJ2-7; TRBD2 matches 13 bases. Unmatched junction bases numbered 5, after V lost 3 bases and J lost 5 bases. Germline V gene data show CDR1 as SGHRS and CDR2 as YFSETQ. The CDR3 is 15 amino acids. The full variable domain, in which reference TRBV5-1 and TRBJ2-7 provide the parts outside the CDR3, is KAGVTQTPRYLIKTRGQQVTLSCSPISGHRSVSWYQQTPGQGLQFLFEYFSETQRNKGNFPGRFSGRQFSNSRSEMNVSTLELGDSALYLCASSSGLAGVNEQYFGPGTRLTVT.